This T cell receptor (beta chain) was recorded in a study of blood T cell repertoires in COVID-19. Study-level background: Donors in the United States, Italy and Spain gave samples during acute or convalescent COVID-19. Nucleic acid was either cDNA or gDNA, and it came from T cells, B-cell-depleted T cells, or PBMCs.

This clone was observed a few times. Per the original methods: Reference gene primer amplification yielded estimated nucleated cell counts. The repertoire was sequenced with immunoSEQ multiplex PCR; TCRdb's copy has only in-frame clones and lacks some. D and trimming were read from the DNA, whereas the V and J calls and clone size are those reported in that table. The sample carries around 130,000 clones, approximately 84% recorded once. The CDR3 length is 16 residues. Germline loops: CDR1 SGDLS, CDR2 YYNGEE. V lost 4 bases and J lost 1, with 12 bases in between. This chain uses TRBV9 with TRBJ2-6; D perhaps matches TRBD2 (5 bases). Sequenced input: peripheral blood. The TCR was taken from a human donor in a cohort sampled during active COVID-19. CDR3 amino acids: CASSPREGSGANVLTF. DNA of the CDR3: TGTGCCAGCAGCCCTAGAGAGGGATCTGGGGCCAACGTCCTGACTTTC.